Each of the 11 T cell receptor beta chains below was sequenced from the same sample in a study of shared clonotypes between healthy human individuals. The naive CD8 subset, CD45RO-negative cells positively selected for CCR7, excluded terminally differentiated effector memory CD45RA+ cells. Measured with immunoSEQ multiplex PCR; TCRdb has only the in-frame clones, and not every one. The sample lists hundreds of thousands of clones, roughly 98% seen once, with 0.25% to 0.35% in the top ten. The sample comprised naive CD8+ T cells sorted from blood. These receptors all stem from a young man in good health.

In the case of this clone: Other nucleotide sequences from this sample produce the same CDR3. V and J are TRBV27 and TRBJ2-7, with D hard to call. V was shortened by 2 bases and J by 1 base, with 6 bases between the two germline ends. Germline V CDR1 and CDR2: MNHEY, SMNVEV (reference sequence). The CDR3 contains 13 residues. The DNA of the CDR3 is TGTGCCAGCAGTTTAGCCGGTTCCTACGAGCAGTACTTC. Translating gives CASSLAGSYEQYF.

This chain uses TRBV7-9 with TRBJ2-5; 7 bases line up with TRBD2. Germline V gene sequence: CDR1 SEHNR, CDR2 FQNEAQ (reference sequence). Unmatched junction bases numbered 7, after V lost 1 base and J lost 2 bases. The CDR3 totals 16 residues. CDR3 sequence: CASSLGRAGLQETQYF. Here the CDR3 DNA reads TGTGCCAGCAGCTTAGGACGGGCGGGACTACAAGAGACCCAGTACTTC.

In this sample, this clone turned up once. The V gene is TRBV10-3, the J gene TRBJ2-7; D ambiguous. The CDR3 is 16 amino acids. CDR1 ENHRY and CDR2 SYGVKD come from the germline V gene. The ends were cut back, 2 bases at V and 0 bases at J, with 14 bases in the middle. The CDR3 nucleotides are TGTGCCATCAGTGAGGAGTGGGTGGCAAACTCCTACGAGCAGTACTTC. It specifies CAISEEWVANSYEQYF.

Here the CDR3 DNA reads TGTGCCACCAGCACACCGGGAGCGGCCGGGGAGCTGTTTTTT. It translates to CATSTPGAAGELFF. V is TRBV15 and J is TRBJ2-2; a possible D gene is TRBD2 (6 bases). The CDR3 has 14 amino acids. Looked up from germline, CDR1 is LNHNV and CDR2 is YYDKDF (reference sequence). The V gene lost 4 bases and the J gene lost 6 bases, with 12 bases spanning the gap. The entire variable domain, with the rest obtained from reference TRBV15 and TRBJ2-2, is as follows: DAMVIQNPRYQVTQFGKPVTLSCSQTLNHNVMYWYQQKSSQAPKLLFHYYDKDFNNEADTPDNFQSRRPNTSFCFLDIRSPGLGDTAMYLCATSTPGAAGELFFGEGSRLTVL.

The rearrangement joins TRBV5-4 to TRBJ2-1; 10 bases map to TRBD2. The CDR3 spans 14 residues. V gave up 2 bases and J gave up 7 bases; unmatched junction bases: 3. Per germline, CDR1 SGHNT and CDR2 YYREEE (reference sequence). CDR3 nucleotides: TGTGCCAGCAGCTTAGCGGGAGGGTGGAATGAGCAGTTCTTC. Translated, it gives CASSLAGGWNEQFF.

This clone was counted once. V gene TRBV7-8 combines with J gene TRBJ2-6, with D perhaps matching TRBD1 or TRBD2 (5 bases each). Germline assignment: CDR1 SGHVS and CDR2 FQNEAQ. V lost 3 bases and J lost 0, with 27 bases in between. The CDR3 has 22 amino acids. CDR3 nucleotides: TGTGCCAGCAGCTTCTTTGACCAGGGCACTAGACCTTTCCCCTCTGGGGCCAACGTCCTGACTTTC. Protein sequence: CASSFFDQGTRPFPSGANVLTF.

This clone was counted once. The chain recombines TRBV10-3 with TRBJ2-1, with 9 bases matching TRBD2. Germline values: CDR1 ENHRY, CDR2 SYGVKD. V lost 4 bases to trimming and J lost 6 bases; unmatched junction nucleotides: 10. The CDR3 totals 16 residues. The CDR3 DNA reads as TGTGCCATCAGTGTGGCTAGCGGGGTCAAAGGCAATGAGCAGTTCTTC. Translation: CAISVASGVKGNEQFF.

The chain combines TRBV27 with TRBJ1-2; D call uncertain. V dropped 0 bases and J dropped 4 bases, with 6 bases sitting between them. This CDR3 contains 13 residues. Germline CDR1 and CDR2: MNHEY and SMNVEV (reference sequence). CDR3 protein: CASSLSLAYGYTF. The CDR3 region has the DNA TGTGCCAGCAGTTTATCTTTAGCCTATGGCTACACCTTC.

The rearrangement joins TRBV21-1 to TRBJ2-6. TRBV21-1 is a recognized pseudogene. The CDR3 is 14 residues long. The CDR3 loop is CASIRRSGANVLTF. The CDR3 nucleotides are TGTGCCAGCATCAGGAGATCCGGGGCCAACGTCCTGACTTTC.

This clone was detected once. This chain joins TRBV4-3 and TRBJ2-2; a weak D match, TRBD2 (5 bases). The CDR3 sequence is 15 residues long. Germline V lookup: CDR1 LGHNA, CDR2 YSLEER. Between the trimmed V and J ends, which lost 6 bases and 3 bases, there was a span of 14 bases. This CDR3 reads CASRSTADYTGELFF. The CDR3 bases are TGCGCCAGCAGGAGTACAGCGGACTACACCGGGGAGCTGTTTTTT.

The CDR3 DNA reads TGCAGCGTTGATGCAGGTGGGAACACCGGGGAGCTGTTTTTT. This gives the protein CSVDAGGNTGELFF. V and J are TRBV29-1 and TRBJ2-2; no reliable D call. This CDR3 comprises 14 residues. V shed 3 bases and J shed 1 base, with 9 bases lying between them. Germline CDR1 reads SQVTM; CDR2 reads ANQGSEA.